The 18 T cell receptor beta chains presented below share a single source sample, sequenced in a study of CD8+CD57+ T cells in acquired aplastic anemia. It was patients with CD8+CD57+ cell expansion by flow cytometry who were chosen for sequencing. Genomic DNA templated the TCR beta VDJ and CDR3 profiling. Via MiXCR, TCRdb re-called the reads, giving one row per CDR3 protein. The data contain approximately 160,000 distinct CDR3 sequences, around half of them singletons. The sequenced sample was sorted CD4+, CD8+, or CD8+CD57+ T cells (not recorded which) from PBMCs. The receptor source for this set is a human donor with aplastic anemia.

This sequence joins TRBV3-1 and TRBJ1-1; unclear D gene. This CDR3 spans 14 amino acids. Germline lookup yields CDR1 LGHDT and CDR2 YNNKEL (reference sequence). Trimming pared 7 bases from V and 1 base from J, leaving 13 bases between. The CDR3 coding sequence is TGTGCCAGCACCACATATAACACGAACACTGAAGCTTTCTTT. Translation gives CASTTYNTNTEAFF.

The J gene is TRBJ2-7, the V gene TRBV6-1; D may correspond to TRBD1 or TRBD2 (5 bases each). V lost 8 bases and J 4 bases, leaving 12 bases between the germline ends. Germline V gene lookup returns CDR1 MNHNS and CDR2 SASEGT. The CDR3 runs 12 residues. CDR3 loop: CASGDVQYEQYF. Here the CDR3 DNA reads TGTGCCAGCGGGGACGTTCAGTACGAGCAGTACTTC.

In its sample, this clonotype was seen many times. J is TRBJ2-1 and V is TRBV20-1, with D perhaps being TRBD1 or TRBD2 (5 bases each). Germline V gene data show CDR1 as DFQATT and CDR2 as SNEGSKA (reference sequence). This CDR3 spans 14 amino acids. V lost 5 bases to trimming and J lost 7 bases, with 18 bases between them. Here the CDR3 reads CSAHPGPSKNEQFF. CDR3 in DNA: TGCAGTGCTCATCCGGGACCGTCCAAAAATGAGCAGTTCTTC.

This clonotype was counted only a few times. CDR3 region: CASSYGASGTGGSYNEQFF. The CDR3 DNA reads as TGTGCCAGCAGTTACGGAGCATCCGGGACAGGGGGCTCCTACAATGAGCAGTTCTTC. The chain uses TRBV6-5 and TRBJ2-1; TRBD1 agrees at 11 bases. The ends lost 2 bases at V and 0 bases at J; junction bases unmatched: 9. CDR1 MNHEY and CDR2 SVGAGI come from the germline V gene. This CDR3 comprises 19 residues.

For this clonotype: A clone one base away is much larger, so this may be a read error. This sequence joins TRBV7-3 and TRBJ2-7, with 7 nucleotides matching TRBD2. With 4 bases clipped from V and 1 base from J, the junction kept 16 bases outside the gene matches. Germline V CDR1 and CDR2: SGHTA, FQGTGA. The CDR3 is 18 residues long. The CDR3 bases are TGTGCCAGCAGCTACCGTCAGGGAGGGATAGGGGCATCCTACGAGCAGTACTTC. Its protein product is CASSYRQGGIGASYEQYF. The whole variable domain, filled in from reference TRBV7-3 and TRBJ2-7, reads GAGVSQTPSNKVTEKGKYVELRCDPISGHTALYWYRQSLGQGPEFLIYFQGTGAADDSGLPNDRFFAVRPEGSVSTLKIQRTERGDSAVYLCASSYRQGGIGASYEQYFGPGTRLTVT.

This clonotype was counted ten times or more. This chain joins TRBV14 and TRBJ2-7; no clear D gene. There are 13 residues in the CDR3. Germline loops: CDR1 SGHDN, CDR2 FVKESK. Trimming shortened V by 4 bases and J by 6 bases, and 13 bases separated the two germline ends. The CDR3 region has the DNA TGTGCCAGCAGCCGATTTGACTTGGGCGAGCAGTACTTC. This gives the protein CASSRFDLGEQYF.

This clonotype has at least ten counts. The rearrangement links TRBV4-3 to TRBJ1-3; TRBD1 is a possible D gene (6 bases). The CDR3 runs to 15 residues. Deletions cut 0 bases from V and 3 bases from J, with 9 bases between. Germline CDR1 reads LGHNA; CDR2 reads YSLEER. The CDR3 DNA follows: TGCGCCAGCAGCCAAGATCAAGGGGGTGGAAACACCATATATTTT. Protein sequence: CASSQDQGGGNTIYF.

The rearrangement links TRBV20-1 to TRBJ1-4; no definite D call. V was trimmed by 5 bases and J by 7 bases, leaving 8 bases between them. Germline CDR1 and CDR2: DFQATT and SNEGSKA (reference sequence). This CDR3 spans 11 amino acids. The CDR3, as DNA: TGCAGTGCTTTCGGGTCTGAAAAACTGTTTTTT. Residues: CSAFGSEKLFF.

The rearrangement links TRBV2 to TRBJ2-1; D may match TRBD1 or TRBD2 (5 bases each). V lost 4 bases to trimming and J lost 6 bases, with 10 bases between them. Germline V gene sequence: CDR1 SNHLY, CDR2 FYNNEI. The length of the CDR3 is 13 residues. The CDR3 spells CASSAGLLNEQFF. CDR3 nucleotides: TGTGCCAGCAGTGCGGGGCTCCTCAATGAGCAGTTCTTC.

This clonotype has just a few counts. The chain employs TRBV24-1 and TRBJ1-4; D might be TRBD1 (6 bases). Germline V lookup: CDR1 KGHDR, CDR2 SFDVKD. There are 15 residues in the CDR3. V was pared by 5 bases and J by 8 bases, with 17 bases between. CDR3 sequence: CATSVHNRVGEKLFF. CDR3 sequence (DNA): TGTGCCACCAGTGTCCACAACAGGGTTGGGGAAAAACTGTTTTTT.

As to this clonotype: Its ends do not fully match the called genes, so a read error is possible. The chain is built from TRBV19 and TRBJ2-3, with D hard to call. CDR1 is LNHDA and CDR2 is SQIVND in the germline V gene (reference sequence). There are 14 residues in the CDR3. The DNA for the CDR3 is TGTGCCAGTAGTTCTCCAGGTAGCACGGATACGCAGTATTTT. It is translated as CASSSPGSTDTQYF.

The chain employs TRBV11-2 and TRBJ2-1; D perhaps matches TRBD2 (5 bases). Germline CDR1 and CDR2: SGHAT and FQNNGV. V was trimmed by 8 bases and J by 8 bases, leaving 25 bases between them. The CDR3 runs 16 residues. Written as DNA, the CDR3 is TGTGCCAGCCGCCCGACTGGTGGTCTAGGACTCGATGAGCAGTTCTTC. Protein: CASRPTGGLGLDEQFF.

This chain joins TRBV11-2 and TRBJ2-3, with 14 bases identical to TRBD2. V trimming: 4 bases; J trimming: 3 bases; junction bases outside the gene matches: 3. Germline values: CDR1 SGHAT, CDR2 FQNNGV. This CDR3 comprises 16 residues. As DNA, the CDR3 is TGTGCCAGCAGCTCGGGACTAGCGGGGGTAACAGATACGCAGTATTTT. Translation: CASSSGLAGVTDTQYF.

This clonotype was counted ten times or more. The rearrangement uses TRBV12-3 or TRBV12-4 and TRBJ1-2, with D perhaps TRBD1 (5 bases). CDR3 length: 13 residues. Trimming cost V 6 bases and J 7 bases, with 15 bases left between them. The CDR3 here is CASSRDEEGGYTF. The DNA of the CDR3 is TGTGCCAGCAGCAGGGACGAAGAGGGTGGCTACACCTTC.

The chain is built from TRBV5-1 and TRBJ1-1, with TRBD1 matching 9 bases. The CDR3 extends over 12 amino acids. CDR1 and CDR2 (germline): SGHRS, YFSETQ. V shed 4 bases and J 6 bases; nucleotides not matched to a gene: 1. CDR3 protein: CASSDRGAEAFF. DNA of the CDR3: TGCGCCAGCAGCGACAGGGGGGCTGAAGCTTTCTTT.

The chain recombines TRBV6-4 with TRBJ1-2; D unresolved. V shed 5 bases and J shed 2 bases, with 15 bases lying between them. Germline loops: CDR1 MRHNA, CDR2 SNTAGT. CDR3 size: 15 residues. CDR3 residues: CASSLKLRQNYGYTF. Here the CDR3 DNA reads TGTGCCAGCAGTCTCAAGCTTCGTCAGAACTATGGCTACACCTTC.

This clonotype was seen many times. The CDR3 bases are TGCGCCAGCAGCTTGTGGACAGGGGGAGACCAGCCCCAGCATTTT. The encoded protein is CASSLWTGGDQPQHF. The J gene is TRBJ1-5, the V gene TRBV5-1; 10 bases map to TRBD1. V shed 1 base and J 7 bases; nucleotides not matched to a gene: 5. This CDR3 is built from 15 residues. The germline CDR1 and CDR2 sequences are SGHRS and YFSETQ.

This clonotype was seen once. CDR3 DNA: TGTGCCACCAGCAGGAGACGGACTAGCACAGATACGCAGTATTTT. Translation: CATSRRRTSTDTQYF. V usage is TRBV15 and J usage is TRBJ2-3; a possible D gene is TRBD2 (5 bases). CDR3 length equals 15 residues. Per the germline V gene, CDR1 is LNHNV and CDR2 is YYDKDF (reference sequence). Between the trimmed V and J ends, which lost 3 bases and 0 bases, there was a span of 10 bases.